The 8 T cell receptor beta chains reported below all come from one sample, sequenced in a study of siplizumab effects on memory and regulatory T cells. Some clones are missing from TCRdb's copy, which holds only in-frame ones; the method was immunoSEQ multiplex PCR. Counted here are more than 85,000 clones, approximately 92% occurring once; the ten biggest clones make up around 2.7%. The sequencing input was CD4+ T cells sorted from blood. Receptor source: a human donor in good health. Some clones in this sample may be carry-over from other donors' samples.

The J gene is TRBJ2-5, the V gene TRBV2; D is unclear. Germline CDR1 reads SNHLY; CDR2 reads FYNNEI. The CDR3 covers 12 residues. Trimming stripped 4 bases from V and 3 bases from J, with 6 bases between. CDR3 residues: CASSVQKETQYF. The CDR3 nucleotides read TGTGCCAGCAGTGTCCAGAAAGAGACCCAGTACTTC.

The genes are TRBV5-1 and TRBJ2-1, with 11 bases fitting TRBD2. Losses at the gene ends were 0 bases for V and 4 bases for J; bases not matched to a gene: 3. The germline gives CDR1 SGHRS, CDR2 YFSETQ. There are 16 residues in the CDR3. CDR3 loop: CASSLAPSGGYNEQFF. CDR3 sequence (DNA): TGCGCCAGCAGCTTGGCCCCTAGCGGGGGGTACAATGAGCAGTTCTTC.

The chain employs TRBV5-1 and TRBJ2-3, with a tentative D call TRBD2 (6 bases). V was trimmed by 4 bases and J by 0 bases, leaving 9 bases between them. CDR1 and CDR2 from the germline V gene are SGHRS and YFSETQ. The CDR3 consists of 14 residues. CDR3 protein: CASSRDWSTDTQYF. The CDR3 DNA reads as TGCGCCAGCAGCCGGGACTGGAGCACAGATACGCAGTATTTT.

V and J are TRBV11-2 and TRBJ2-2, with 13 bases identical to TRBD2. The CDR3 runs 19 residues. Germline V gene data show CDR1 as SGHAT and CDR2 as FQNNGV. J lost 4 bases, V lost 3 bases, and 11 bases had no gene match. CDR3 region: CASSLFSLAGGPVTGELFF. The CDR3 DNA reads as TGTGCCAGCAGCTTGTTCTCACTAGCGGGAGGGCCGGTCACCGGGGAGCTGTTTTTT. Using reference TRBV11-2 and TRBJ2-2 for the parts outside the CDR3, the full variable domain is EAGVAQSPRYKIIEKRQSVAFWCNPISGHATLYWYQQILGQGPKLLIQFQNNGVVDDSQLPKDRFSAERLKGVDSTLKIQPAKLEDSAVYLCASSLFSLAGGPVTGELFFGEGSRLTVL.

This clone showed up just a few times. The chain is built from TRBV29-1 and TRBJ2-7, with D unclear. The V end lost 4 bases, the J end lost 5 bases, and 9 bases lay between the germline ends. CDR1 is SQVTM, CDR2 ANQGSEA, per germline. This CDR3 is 11 amino acids long. CDR3 bases: TGCAGCGTTGTTGGGTTCAACGAGCAGTACTTC. Its protein is CSVVGFNEQYF.

The V and J genes are TRBV11-2 and TRBJ1-5; possibly TRBD1 for D (6 bases). The germline V gene encodes CDR1 SGHAT and CDR2 FQNNGV. This CDR3 comprises 17 residues. Trimming stripped 0 bases from V and 6 bases from J, with 18 bases between. The CDR3 DNA reads as TGTGCCAGCAGCTTAGATGGATCCAGGGGAGTGGGTCAGCCCCAGCATTTT. Translation gives CASSLDGSRGVGQPQHF.

V gene TRBV27 combines with J gene TRBJ1-1; tentative D call: TRBD1 (5 bases). The CDR3 runs to 16 residues. CDR1 MNHEY and CDR2 SMNVEV come from the germline V gene (reference sequence). The V and J ends lost 2 bases and 3 bases respectively, with 16 bases between them. The CDR3 DNA reads TGTGCCAGCAGTTTACTAAGGGACGGGGAACACACTGAAGCTTTCTTT. Protein sequence: CASSLLRDGEHTEAFF.

V and J are TRBV28 and TRBJ1-2, with 7 bases identical to TRBD1. The CDR3 consists of 13 residues. Trimming cost V 3 bases and J 4 bases; bases outside gene matches: 2. Germline V gives CDR1 MDHEN, CDR2 SYDVKM. CDR3 sequence (DNA): TGTGCCAGCAGTTTGGACAGGTTCTATGGCTACACCTTC. Protein sequence: CASSLDRFYGYTF.